The 27 T cell receptor beta chains in this list originate from one sample, sequenced in a study of response to subunit inactivated influenza vaccine. TCRdb used MiXCR to reprocess the RT-PCR reads, holding one entry per CDR3 protein. The sample lists around 530,000 distinct CDR3 sequences, 12% seen once, with 10% in the top ten. The sample in question was PBMCs from blood, obtained on the day of vaccination. The receptors here all came from a man aged 45-65 years who received an inactivated influenza vaccine.

This clonotype was counted ten times or more. The chain uses TRBV20-1 and TRBJ2-1, with 7 bases aligning to TRBD2. Trimming cost V 0 bases and J 0 bases; bases outside gene matches: 2. The V gene's germline CDR1 is DFQATT and CDR2 SNEGSKA (reference sequence). This CDR3 is built from 15 residues. CDR3 DNA: TGCAGTGCTAGAGAGTCGGGAGGCTCCTACAATGAGCAGTTCTTC. Protein: CSARESGGSYNEQFF.

This clonotype was detected many times. The rearrangement joins TRBV28 to TRBJ2-3, with D unclear. The CDR3 spans 15 residues. Germline assignment: CDR1 MDHEN and CDR2 SYDVKM. The V end was cut by 6 bases, the J end by 0 bases, with 13 bases between. In nucleotides, the CDR3 is TGTGCCAGCAGCCCCTACGCCGCTAGCACAGATACGCAGTATTTT. Amino acids: CASSPYAASTDTQYF.

On this clonotype itself: An end of the junction differs from the germline gene, which may be a read error. The rearrangement joins TRBV12-3 or TRBV12-4 to TRBJ2-7, with TRBD1 identical over 7 bases. This CDR3 is built from 19 residues. This chain's CDR3 is CASCLARRGGLGNTDEQYF. The CDR3 region has the DNA TGTGCCAGCTGTTTAGCGAGGAGAGGGGGCTTGGGTAACACCGACGAGCAGTACTTC.

V and J are TRBV20-1 and TRBJ2-1; D may be TRBD2 (6 bases). V gave up 0 bases and J gave up 3 bases, with 12 bases separating them. CDR1 DFQATT and CDR2 SNEGSKA come from the germline V gene (reference sequence). The CDR3 is made up of 15 amino acids. The CDR3, as DNA: TGCAGTGCTAGAGATTCTGGCGGGGACTACAATGAGCAGTTCTTC. Translating gives CSARDSGGDYNEQFF.

The chain uses TRBV12-3 or TRBV12-4 and TRBJ1-2, with TRBD1 matching over 7 bases. The CDR3 contains 15 residues. V lost 1 base to trimming and J lost 5 bases; unmatched junction nucleotides: 7. The DNA for the CDR3 is TGTGCCAGCAGTTTAGATGCACAGGGGCGTTATGGCTACACCTTC. Its translation is CASSLDAQGRYGYTF.

The CDR3 region has the DNA TGCAGCCACCGGGACAGGGTTTCGAGCAATCAGCCCCAGCATTTT. It codes for CSHRDRVSSNQPQHF. V usage is TRBV29-1 and J usage is TRBJ1-5, with TRBD1 matching over 9 bases. The CDR3 covers 15 residues. The V and J ends lost 8 bases and 1 base, in that order; junction bases with no gene match: 9. Germline V gene data show CDR1 as SQVTM and CDR2 as ANQGSEA.

This chain links TRBV7-9 with TRBJ1-1; perhaps TRBD1 as D (5 bases). CDR1 and CDR2 from the germline V gene are SEHNR and FQNEAQ (reference sequence). The CDR3 extends over 13 amino acids. The ends were cut back, 1 base at V and 10 bases at J, with 13 bases in the middle. CDR3 region: CASSLENQGTAFF. The CDR3 nucleotides read TGTGCCAGCAGCTTAGAGAATCAGGGTACAGCTTTCTTT.

In its sample, this clonotype was seen many times. This sequence joins TRBV11-2 and TRBJ1-2; a possible D gene is TRBD1 (5 bases). Trimming removed 5 bases from V and 2 bases from J, with 12 bases in between. Germline V lookup: CDR1 SGHAT, CDR2 FQNNGV. The CDR3 runs to 14 residues. CDR3 protein: CASSPRGPNYGYTF. In DNA form, the CDR3 reads TGTGCCAGCAGCCCTAGGGGCCCGAACTATGGCTACACCTTC.

Ten or more counts support this clonotype. The rearrangement links TRBV6-1 to TRBJ2-3; TRBD1 agrees at 8 bases. CDR3 size: 17 residues. The V and J ends lost 4 bases and 1 base, in that order; junction bases with no gene match: 10. Germline CDR1 and CDR2: MNHNS and SASEGT. CDR3 sequence reads: CASSAPTGALGTDTQYF. The CDR3 DNA follows: TGTGCCAGCAGTGCGCCGACAGGGGCCCTTGGCACAGATACGCAGTATTTT.

In its sample, this clonotype was seen a few times. This chain connects TRBV10-2 to TRBJ2-3; 13 nucleotides match TRBD2. CDR3 size: 16 residues. Looked up from germline, CDR1 is WSHSY and CDR2 is SAAADI. V lost 7 bases to trimming and J lost 5 bases; unmatched junction nucleotides: 9. CDR3 loop: CASTPVTSGRGDTQYF. The CDR3 nucleotides read TGCGCCAGCACCCCTGTAACTAGCGGGAGGGGAGATACGCAGTATTTT.

This clonotype came up many times. The V and J genes are TRBV12-3 or TRBV12-4 and TRBJ2-7; no definite D call. Trimming cost V 0 bases and J 1 base, with 10 bases left between them. The CDR3 spans 15 residues. The CDR3 loop is CASSLARGLSYEQYF. In DNA, the CDR3 is TGTGCCAGCAGTTTAGCGCGCGGCCTATCCTACGAGCAGTACTTC.

This clonotype was observed a few times. Here the CDR3 reads CATSDPAGADNEQFF. The CDR3, as DNA: TGTGCCACCAGTGATCCAGCGGGAGCTGACAATGAGCAGTTCTTC. This sequence joins TRBV24-1 and TRBJ2-1; TRBD2 matches at 8 bases. V was clipped by 3 bases and J by 5 bases; unmatched bases: 5. CDR3 length equals 15 residues. Per the germline V gene, CDR1 is KGHDR and CDR2 is SFDVKD.

This chain connects TRBV18 to TRBJ2-7, with TRBD1 matching over 8 bases. Germline V gives CDR1 KGHSH, CDR2 LQKENI. CDR3 length: 17 amino acids. V was pared by 4 bases and J by 6 bases, with 17 bases of the junction left unmatched. CDR3 in DNA: TGTGCCAGCTCACGCCGGGGGACAGGAGACACTAGTTCCGAGCAGTACTTC. Translated: CASSRRGTGDTSSEQYF.

This clonotype showed up many times. The rearrangement links TRBV4-2 to TRBJ2-2, with 10 bases lining up with TRBD2. With V trimmed by 3 bases and J by 1 base, 2 bases remained unmatched. CDR1 is LGHNA and CDR2 is YNFKEQ in the germline V gene. The CDR3 consists of 16 residues. The CDR3 sequence is CASSQRTSGNTGELFF. The CDR3 DNA follows: TGTGCCAGCAGCCAGAGGACTAGCGGGAACACCGGGGAGCTGTTTTTT.

This sequence joins TRBV27 and TRBJ2-4, with D possibly being TRBD1 or TRBD2 (5 bases each). CDR3 length equals 14 residues. V was shortened by 6 bases and J by 5 bases, with 14 bases between the two germline ends. Germline V gene data show CDR1 as MNHEY and CDR2 as SMNVEV (reference sequence). The CDR3 protein is CASSRRDPQNIQYF. The CDR3 nucleotides read TGTGCCAGCAGCCGCCGGGACCCACAAAACATTCAGTACTTC.

The chain employs TRBV7-9 and TRBJ2-5, with D possibly TRBD2 on 6 matching bases. V shed 3 bases and J shed 2 bases, with 13 bases lying between them. The CDR3 has 15 amino acids. Germline V lookup: CDR1 SEHNR, CDR2 FQNEAQ (reference sequence). The CDR3 DNA reads TGTGCCAGCAGCTTCACCGGGACTTCGCAAGAGACCCAGTACTTC. Translating it yields CASSFTGTSQETQYF.

This clonotype showed up just a few times. The chain employs TRBV12-3 or TRBV12-4 and TRBJ2-2; tentative D call: TRBD2 (5 bases). Trimming shortened V by 3 bases and J by 4 bases, and 15 bases separated the two germline ends. The CDR3 sequence is 16 residues long. In DNA form, the CDR3 reads TGTGCCAGCAGTTTCTTCGGACTTGGTATCACCGGGGAGCTGTTTTTT. As protein: CASSFFGLGITGELFF.

The sample holds many counts of this clonotype. The V call is TRBV12-3 or TRBV12-4, the J call TRBJ2-7; no definite D call. CDR3 length: 13 amino acids. The V gene lost 3 bases and the J gene lost 1 base, with 7 bases spanning the gap. This chain's CDR3 is CASSLGESYEQYF. As DNA, the CDR3 is TGTGCCAGCAGTTTGGGTGAGTCCTACGAGCAGTACTTC.

The chain couples TRBV5-1 to TRBJ2-7; tentatively, D is TRBD2 (6 bases). Germline V CDR1 and CDR2: SGHRS, YFSETQ. The CDR3 length is 14 residues. Trimming left V 2 bases short and J 5 bases short, with 14 bases between. The CDR3 here is CASSFCLAWDEQYF. The CDR3 DNA reads TGCGCCAGCAGCTTCTGTCTAGCGTGGGACGAGCAGTACTTC. The full variable domain, in which reference TRBV5-1 and TRBJ2-7 provide the parts outside the CDR3, is KAGVTQTPRYLIKTRGQQVTLSCSPISGHRSVSWYQQTPGQGLQFLFEYFSETQRNKGNFPGRFSGRQFSNSRSEMNVSTLELGDSALYLCASSFCLAWDEQYFGPGTRLTVT.

In its sample, this clonotype was seen many times. This chain links TRBV2 with TRBJ2-1, with TRBD2 matching over 12 bases. Trimming took 4 bases from V and 8 from J; bases not matched to a gene: 6. Germline-derived CDR1 and CDR2 are SNHLY and FYNNEI. This CDR3 contains 15 residues. CDR3 residues: CASSVPSGGAHEQFF. As DNA, the CDR3 is TGTGCCAGCAGTGTTCCTAGCGGGGGGGCCCATGAGCAGTTCTTC.

The table lists this clonotype with a few counts. One end of the junction is discordant with germline, which a read error may explain. The CDR3 is CASSPFRGDTQYF. The CDR3 DNA reads TGTGCTAGCAGTCCCTTCCGGGGAGATACGCAGTATTTT. The chain uses TRBV7-7 and TRBJ2-3; maybe TRBD2 (5 bases). This CDR3 is 13 amino acids long. Looked up from germline, CDR1 is SSHAT and CDR2 is FNYEAQ (reference sequence).

This clonotype has more than one count but fewer than ten. This chain connects TRBV12-3 or TRBV12-4 to TRBJ2-1, with 9 bases fitting TRBD1. This CDR3 region has 15 residues. The V gene end was trimmed by 3 bases and the J gene end by 3 bases; junction bases not matched to a gene: 3. The DNA of the CDR3 is TGTGCCAGCAGTTTTATGACAGGGGGCTACAATGAGCAGTTCTTC. The encoded protein is CASSFMTGGYNEQFF.

This clonotype has more than one count but fewer than ten. The rearrangement uses TRBV15 and TRBJ1-4; 8 bases are a match to TRBD1. The germline CDR1 and CDR2 sequences are LNHNV and YYDKDF (reference sequence). The CDR3 is made up of 15 amino acids. J lost 4 bases, V lost 1 base, and 2 bases had no gene match. The CDR3 reads CATSRVGQVNEKLFF. CDR3 DNA sequence: TGTGCCACCAGCAGAGTGGGACAGGTTAATGAAAAACTGTTTTTT.

This clonotype appeared many times. CDR3 protein: CASSLGTSGVYEQYF. CDR3 coding DNA: TGTGCCAGCAGTTTAGGTACTAGCGGGGTGTACGAGCAGTACTTC. This chain joins TRBV27 and TRBJ2-7; 10 positions agree with TRBD2. CDR3 size: 15 residues. The germline gives CDR1 MNHEY, CDR2 SMNVEV (reference sequence). V gave up 2 bases and J gave up 4 bases; unmatched junction bases: 5.

V usage is TRBV7-2 and J usage is TRBJ2-6, with D unresolved. CDR1 and CDR2 (germline): SGHTA, FQGNSA. The V end was cut by 10 bases, the J end by 0 bases, with 13 bases between. The CDR3 covers 15 residues. In nucleotides, the CDR3 is TGTGCCACCTCCCCTTCTGTCTCTGGGGCCAACGTCCTGACTTTC. Encoded protein: CATSPSVSGANVLTF.

The chain is built from TRBV24-1 and TRBJ2-1; the match to TRBD1 covers 8 bases. From germline, CDR1 is KGHDR and CDR2 SFDVKD. The CDR3 extends over 14 amino acids. The ends lost 5 bases at V and 5 bases at J; junction bases unmatched: 4. The CDR3 here is CATSGQGLNNEQFF. In DNA, the CDR3 is TGTGCCACCAGTGGACAGGGGCTGAACAATGAGCAGTTCTTC.

The V call is TRBV6-1, the J call TRBJ2-1; 12 bases line up with TRBD2. Germline lookup yields CDR1 MNHNS and CDR2 SASEGT. After removal of 6 bases from V and 8 bases from J, the junction contained 5 bases not matched to a gene. The CDR3 sequence is 14 residues long. CDR3 bases: TGTGCCAGCAGCCTCCGACTAGCGGGAGATGAGCAGTTCTTC. Translation gives CASSLRLAGDEQFF.